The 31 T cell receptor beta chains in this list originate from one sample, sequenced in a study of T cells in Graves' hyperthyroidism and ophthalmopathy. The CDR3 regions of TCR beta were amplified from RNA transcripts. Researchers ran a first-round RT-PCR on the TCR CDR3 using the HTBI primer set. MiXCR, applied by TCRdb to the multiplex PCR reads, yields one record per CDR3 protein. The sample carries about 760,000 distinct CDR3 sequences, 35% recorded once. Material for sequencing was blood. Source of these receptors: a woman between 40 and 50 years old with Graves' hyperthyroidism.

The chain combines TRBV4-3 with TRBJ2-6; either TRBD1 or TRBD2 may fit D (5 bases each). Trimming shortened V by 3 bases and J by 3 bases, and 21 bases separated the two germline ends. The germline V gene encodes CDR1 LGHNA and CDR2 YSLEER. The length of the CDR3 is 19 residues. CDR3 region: CASSHLFLGDGFGANVLTF. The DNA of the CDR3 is TGCGCCAGCAGCCATCTTTTTTTGGGGGACGGCTTTGGGGCCAACGTCCTGACTTTC.

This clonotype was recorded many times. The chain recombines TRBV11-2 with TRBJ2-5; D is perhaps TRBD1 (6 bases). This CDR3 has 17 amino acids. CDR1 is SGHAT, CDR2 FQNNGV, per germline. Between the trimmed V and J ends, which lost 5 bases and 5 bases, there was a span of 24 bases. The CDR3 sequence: CASSDLITQGFEETQYF. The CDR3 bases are TGTGCCAGCAGCGACCTGATCACACAGGGATTCGAGGAGACCCAGTACTTC.

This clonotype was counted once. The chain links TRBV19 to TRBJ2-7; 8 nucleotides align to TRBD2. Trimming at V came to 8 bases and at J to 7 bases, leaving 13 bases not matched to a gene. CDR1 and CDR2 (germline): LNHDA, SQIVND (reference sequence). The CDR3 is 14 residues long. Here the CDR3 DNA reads TGTGCCAGTCGGCGGGAGGACCTTTACAATGAGCAGTACTTC. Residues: CASRREDLYNEQYF.

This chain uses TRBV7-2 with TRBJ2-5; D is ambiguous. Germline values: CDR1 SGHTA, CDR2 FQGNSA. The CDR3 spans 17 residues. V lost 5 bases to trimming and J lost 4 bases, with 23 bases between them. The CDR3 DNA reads TGTGCCAGCAGCCATACGGCTGGCGGTTCAAAATCAGAGACCCAGTACTTC. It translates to CASSHTAGGSKSETQYF.

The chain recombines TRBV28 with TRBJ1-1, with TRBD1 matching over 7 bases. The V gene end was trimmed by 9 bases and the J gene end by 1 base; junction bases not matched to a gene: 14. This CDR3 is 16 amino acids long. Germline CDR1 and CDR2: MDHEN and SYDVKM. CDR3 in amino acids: CASPSGPGQENTEAFF. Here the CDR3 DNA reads TGTGCCAGTCCGAGTGGTCCCGGACAGGAGAACACTGAAGCTTTCTTT. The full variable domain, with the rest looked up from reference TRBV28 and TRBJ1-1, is DVKVTQSSRYLVKRTGEKVFLECVQDMDHENMFWYRQDPGLGLRLIYFSYDVKMKEKGDIPEGYSVSREKKERFSLILESASTNQTSMYLCASPSGPGQENTEAFFGQGTRLTVV.

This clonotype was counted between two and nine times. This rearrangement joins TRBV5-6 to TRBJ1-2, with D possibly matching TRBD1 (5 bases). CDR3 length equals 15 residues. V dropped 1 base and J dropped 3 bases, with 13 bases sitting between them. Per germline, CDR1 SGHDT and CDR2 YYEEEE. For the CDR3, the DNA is TGTGCCAGCAGCTTGCTCAGCCCGGGGGACTATGGCTACACCTTC. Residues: CASSLLSPGDYGYTF. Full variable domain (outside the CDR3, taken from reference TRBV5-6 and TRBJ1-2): DAGVTQSPTHLIKTRGQQVTLRCSPKSGHDTVSWYQQALGQGPQFIFQYYEEEERQRGNFPDRFSGHQFPNYSSELNVNALLLGDSALYLCASSLLSPGDYGYTFGSGTRLTVV.

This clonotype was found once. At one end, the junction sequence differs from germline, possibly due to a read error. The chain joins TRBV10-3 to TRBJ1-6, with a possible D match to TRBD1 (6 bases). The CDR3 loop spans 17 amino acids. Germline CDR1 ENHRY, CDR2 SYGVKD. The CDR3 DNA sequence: TGTGCCAGCAGTTTACCGGGGGCCAGAGCGAATAATTCACCCCTCCACTTT. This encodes CASSLPGARANNSPLHF.

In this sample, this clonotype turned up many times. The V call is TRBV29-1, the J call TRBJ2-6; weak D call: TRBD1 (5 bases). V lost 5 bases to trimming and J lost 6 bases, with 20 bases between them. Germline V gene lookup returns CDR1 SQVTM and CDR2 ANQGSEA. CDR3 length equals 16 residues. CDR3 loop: CSVPGEARDQANVLTF. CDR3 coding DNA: TGCAGCGTTCCCGGAGAGGCCAGGGATCAGGCCAACGTCCTGACTTTC.

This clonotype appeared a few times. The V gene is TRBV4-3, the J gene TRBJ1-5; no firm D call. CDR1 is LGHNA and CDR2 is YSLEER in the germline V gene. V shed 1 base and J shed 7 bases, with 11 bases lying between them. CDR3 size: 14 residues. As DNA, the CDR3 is TGCGCCAGCAGCCAAGGGATCTTCGGGCAGCCCCAGCATTTT. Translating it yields CASSQGIFGQPQHF.

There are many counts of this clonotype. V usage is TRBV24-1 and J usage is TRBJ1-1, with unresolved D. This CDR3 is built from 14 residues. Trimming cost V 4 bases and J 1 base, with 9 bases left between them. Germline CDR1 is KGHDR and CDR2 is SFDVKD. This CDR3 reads CATSEYTRNTEAFF. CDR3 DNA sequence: TGTGCCACCAGTGAGTACACCCGGAACACTGAAGCTTTCTTT.

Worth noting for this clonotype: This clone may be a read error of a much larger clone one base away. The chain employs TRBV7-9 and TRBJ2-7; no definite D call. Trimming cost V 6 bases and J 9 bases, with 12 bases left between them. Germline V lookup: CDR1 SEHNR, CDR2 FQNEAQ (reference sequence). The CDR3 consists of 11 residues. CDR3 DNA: TGTGCCAGCAGTCGACGGGTCGGGCAGTACTTC. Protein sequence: CASSRRVGQYF.

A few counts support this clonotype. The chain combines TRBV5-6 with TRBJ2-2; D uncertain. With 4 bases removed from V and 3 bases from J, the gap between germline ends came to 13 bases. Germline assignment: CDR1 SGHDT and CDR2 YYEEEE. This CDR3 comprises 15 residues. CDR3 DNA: TGTGCCAGCAGCAGCACAGAGAGACACACCGGGGAGCTGTTTTTT. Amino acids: CASSSTERHTGELFF.

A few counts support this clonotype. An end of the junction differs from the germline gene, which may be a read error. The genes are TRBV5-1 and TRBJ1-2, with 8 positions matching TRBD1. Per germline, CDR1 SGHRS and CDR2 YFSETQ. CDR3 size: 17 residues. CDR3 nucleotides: TGCGCCAGCAGTTTGGGGACAGGCACAATCCGAAACTATGGCTACACCTTC. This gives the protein CASSLGTGTIRNYGYTF. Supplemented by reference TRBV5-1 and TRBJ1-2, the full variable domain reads KAGVTQTPRYLIKTRGQQVTLSCSPISGHRSVSWYQQTPGQGLQFLFEYFSETQRNKGNFPGRFSGRQFSNSRSEMNVSTLELGDSALYLCASSLGTGTIRNYGYTFGSGTRLTVV.

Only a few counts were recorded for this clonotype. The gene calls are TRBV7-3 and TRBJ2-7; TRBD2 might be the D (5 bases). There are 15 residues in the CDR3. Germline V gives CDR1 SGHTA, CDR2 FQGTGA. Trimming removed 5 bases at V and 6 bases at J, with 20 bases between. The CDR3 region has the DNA TGTGCCAGCAGCCAGGAAGGATCGGGGATCGGCGAGCAGTACTTC. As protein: CASSQEGSGIGEQYF.

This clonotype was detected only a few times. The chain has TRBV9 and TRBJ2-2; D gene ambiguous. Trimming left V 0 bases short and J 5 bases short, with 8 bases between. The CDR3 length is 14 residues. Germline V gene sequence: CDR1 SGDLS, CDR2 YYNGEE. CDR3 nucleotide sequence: TGTGCCAGCAGCGTAGCGATTCTAACCGGGGAGCTGTTTTTT. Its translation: CASSVAILTGELFF.

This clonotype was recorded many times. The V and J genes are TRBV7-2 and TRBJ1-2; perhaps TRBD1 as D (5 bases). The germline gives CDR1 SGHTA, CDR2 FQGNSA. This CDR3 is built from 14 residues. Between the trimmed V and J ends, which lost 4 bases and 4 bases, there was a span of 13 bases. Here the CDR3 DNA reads TGTGCCAGCAGCTCTCAGGGTTCGGGCTATGGCTACACCTTC. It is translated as CASSSQGSGYGYTF.

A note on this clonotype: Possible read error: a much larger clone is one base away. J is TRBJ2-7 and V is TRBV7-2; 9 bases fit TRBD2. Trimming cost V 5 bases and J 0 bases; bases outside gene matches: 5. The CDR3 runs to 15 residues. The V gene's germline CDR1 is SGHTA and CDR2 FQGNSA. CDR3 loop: CASSPSGVDSYEQYF. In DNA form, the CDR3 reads TGTGCCAGCAGCCCTAGCGGGGTCGACTCCTACGAGCAGTACTTC.

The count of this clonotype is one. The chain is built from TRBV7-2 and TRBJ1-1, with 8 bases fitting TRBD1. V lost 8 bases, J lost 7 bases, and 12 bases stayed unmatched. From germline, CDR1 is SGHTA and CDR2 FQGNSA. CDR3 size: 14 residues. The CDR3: CASSPPQGANEAFF. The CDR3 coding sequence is TGTGCCAGCTCACCACCCCAGGGGGCTAATGAAGCTTTCTTT.

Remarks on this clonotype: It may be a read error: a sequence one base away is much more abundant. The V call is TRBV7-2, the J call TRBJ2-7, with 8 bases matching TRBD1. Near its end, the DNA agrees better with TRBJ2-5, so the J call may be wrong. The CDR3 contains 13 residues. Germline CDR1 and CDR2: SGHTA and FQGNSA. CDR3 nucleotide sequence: TGTGCCAGCAGCTTAACAGGGGGGCAGACCCAGTACTTC. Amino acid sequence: CASSLTGGQTQYF.

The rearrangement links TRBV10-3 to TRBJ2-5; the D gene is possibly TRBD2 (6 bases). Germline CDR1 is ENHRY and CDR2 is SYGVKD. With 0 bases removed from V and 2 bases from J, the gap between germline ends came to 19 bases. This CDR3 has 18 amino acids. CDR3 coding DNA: TGTGCCATCAGTGAGTCGACCTCTTGGGGGAGGCTTCAAGAGACCCAGTACTTC. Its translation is CAISESTSWGRLQETQYF.

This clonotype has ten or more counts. The CDR3 reads CATSRLQLAGVGELFF. CDR3 nucleotide sequence: TGTGCCACCAGCAGACTACAACTAGCGGGGGTGGGGGAGCTGTTTTTT. The V call is TRBV15, the J call TRBJ2-2; TRBD2 aligns across 11 bases. Trimming removed 2 bases from V and 8 bases from J; junction bases left unmatched: 7. The CDR3 is 16 residues long. Germline V gene sequence: CDR1 LNHNV, CDR2 YYDKDF (reference sequence).

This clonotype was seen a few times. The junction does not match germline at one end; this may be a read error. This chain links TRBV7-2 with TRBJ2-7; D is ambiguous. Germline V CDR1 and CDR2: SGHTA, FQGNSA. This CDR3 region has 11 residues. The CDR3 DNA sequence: TGTGCCAGCAGCTTCATCTACGAGCAGTGCTTC. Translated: CASSFIYEQCF.

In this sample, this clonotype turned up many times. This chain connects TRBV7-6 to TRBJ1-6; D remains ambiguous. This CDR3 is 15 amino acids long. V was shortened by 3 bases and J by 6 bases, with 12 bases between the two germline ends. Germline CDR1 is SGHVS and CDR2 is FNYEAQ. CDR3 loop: CASSFGSSINSPLHF. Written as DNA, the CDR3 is TGTGCCAGCAGCTTCGGCAGTTCGATTAATTCACCCCTCCACTTT.

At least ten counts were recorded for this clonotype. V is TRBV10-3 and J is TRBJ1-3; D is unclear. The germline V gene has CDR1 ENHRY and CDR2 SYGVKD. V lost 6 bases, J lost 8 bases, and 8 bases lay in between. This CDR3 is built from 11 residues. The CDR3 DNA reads TGTGCCATCAGCAAGGGAGACACCATATATTTT. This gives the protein CAISKGDTIYF.

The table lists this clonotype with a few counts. For the CDR3, the DNA is TGTGCCAGTAGTAGACCTTGGGGTCAGAACACTGAAGCTTTCTTT. This sequence encodes CASSRPWGQNTEAFF. The gene calls are TRBV19 and TRBJ1-1; D call uncertain. CDR3 length: 15 amino acids. Germline V CDR1 and CDR2: LNHDA, SQIVND (reference sequence). V shed 4 bases and J shed 1 base, with 13 bases lying between them.

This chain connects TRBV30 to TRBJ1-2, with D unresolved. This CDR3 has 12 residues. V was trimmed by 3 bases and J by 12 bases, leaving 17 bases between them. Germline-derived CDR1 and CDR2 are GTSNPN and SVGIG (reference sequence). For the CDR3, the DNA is TGTGCCTGGAGGGTCCAGCAGGTCGGCGACACCTTC. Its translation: CAWRVQQVGDTF.

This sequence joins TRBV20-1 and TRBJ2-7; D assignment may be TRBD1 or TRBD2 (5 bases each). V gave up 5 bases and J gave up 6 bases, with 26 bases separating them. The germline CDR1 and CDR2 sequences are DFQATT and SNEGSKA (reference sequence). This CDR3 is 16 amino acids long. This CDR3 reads CSAQNGVGGPSAEQYF. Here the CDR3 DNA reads TGCAGTGCTCAGAACGGGGTTGGGGGACCTTCTGCCGAGCAGTACTTC.

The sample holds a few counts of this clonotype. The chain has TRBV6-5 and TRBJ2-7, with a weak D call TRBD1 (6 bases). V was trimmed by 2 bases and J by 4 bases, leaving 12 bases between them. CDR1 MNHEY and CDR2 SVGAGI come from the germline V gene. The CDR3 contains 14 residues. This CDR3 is CASSYGGRGYEQYF. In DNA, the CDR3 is TGTGCCAGCAGTTACGGCGGCAGGGGATACGAGCAGTACTTC.

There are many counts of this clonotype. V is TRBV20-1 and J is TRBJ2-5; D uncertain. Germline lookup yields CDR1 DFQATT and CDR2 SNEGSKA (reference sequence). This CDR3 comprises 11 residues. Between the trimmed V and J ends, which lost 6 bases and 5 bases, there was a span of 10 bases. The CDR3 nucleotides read TGCAGTGCGTCTACCGGGGAGACCCAGTACTTC. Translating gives CSASTGETQYF.

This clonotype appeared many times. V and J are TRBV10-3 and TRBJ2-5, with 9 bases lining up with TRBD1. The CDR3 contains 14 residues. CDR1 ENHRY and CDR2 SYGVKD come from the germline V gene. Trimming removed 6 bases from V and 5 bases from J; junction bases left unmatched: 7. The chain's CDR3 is CAISLDRGEETQYF. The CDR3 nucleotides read TGTGCCATCAGCCTAGACAGGGGGGAGGAGACCCAGTACTTC.

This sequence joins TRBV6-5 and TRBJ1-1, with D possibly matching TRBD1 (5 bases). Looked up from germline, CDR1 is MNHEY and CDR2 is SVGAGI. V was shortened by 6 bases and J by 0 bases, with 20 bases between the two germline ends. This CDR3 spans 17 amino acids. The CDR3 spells CASRRLRGPKMNTEAFF. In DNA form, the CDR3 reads TGTGCCAGCAGACGTTTACGGGGCCCAAAAATGAACACTGAAGCTTTCTTT.